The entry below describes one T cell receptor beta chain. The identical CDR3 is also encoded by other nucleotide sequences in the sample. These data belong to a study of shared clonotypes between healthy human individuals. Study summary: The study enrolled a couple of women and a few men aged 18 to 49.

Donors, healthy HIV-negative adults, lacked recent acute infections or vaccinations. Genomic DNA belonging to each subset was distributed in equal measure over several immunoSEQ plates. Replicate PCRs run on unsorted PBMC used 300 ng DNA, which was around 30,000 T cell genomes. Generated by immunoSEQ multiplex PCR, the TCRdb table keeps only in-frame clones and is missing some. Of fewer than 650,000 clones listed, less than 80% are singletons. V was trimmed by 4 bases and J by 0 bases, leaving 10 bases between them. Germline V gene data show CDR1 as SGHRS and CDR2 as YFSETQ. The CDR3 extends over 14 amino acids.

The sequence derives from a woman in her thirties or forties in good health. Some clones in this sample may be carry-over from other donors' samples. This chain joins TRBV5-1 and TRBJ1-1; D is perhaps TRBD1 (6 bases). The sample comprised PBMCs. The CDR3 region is CASSQQGMNTEAFF. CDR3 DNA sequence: TGCGCCAGCAGCCAACAGGGAATGAACACTGAAGCTTTCTTT.